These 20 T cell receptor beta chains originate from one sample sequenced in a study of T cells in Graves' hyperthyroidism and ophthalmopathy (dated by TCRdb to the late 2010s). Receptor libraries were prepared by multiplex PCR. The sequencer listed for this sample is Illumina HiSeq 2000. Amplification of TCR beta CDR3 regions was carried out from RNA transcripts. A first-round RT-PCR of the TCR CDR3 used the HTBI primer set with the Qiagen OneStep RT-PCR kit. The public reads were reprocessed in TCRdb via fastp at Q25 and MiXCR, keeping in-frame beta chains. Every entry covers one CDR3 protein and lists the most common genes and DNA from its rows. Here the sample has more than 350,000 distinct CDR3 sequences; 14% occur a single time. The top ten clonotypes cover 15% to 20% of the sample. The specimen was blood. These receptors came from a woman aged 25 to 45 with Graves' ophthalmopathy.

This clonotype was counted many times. In DNA, the CDR3 is TGTGCCAGCAGCCTTAACTCCTATAATTCACCCCTCCACTTT. This codes for CASSLNSYNSPLHF. This chain connects TRBV3-1 to TRBJ1-6, with D unresolved. The V gene's germline CDR1 is LGHDT and CDR2 YNNKEL (reference sequence). V was trimmed by 4 bases and J by 0 bases, leaving 4 bases between them. The CDR3 has 14 residues.

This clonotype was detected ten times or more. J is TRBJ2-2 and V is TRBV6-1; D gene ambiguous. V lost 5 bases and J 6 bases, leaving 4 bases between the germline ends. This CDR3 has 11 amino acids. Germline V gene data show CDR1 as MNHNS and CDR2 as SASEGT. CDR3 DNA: TGTGCCAGCAGTTCTGCCGGGGAGCTGTTTTTT. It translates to CASSSAGELFF.

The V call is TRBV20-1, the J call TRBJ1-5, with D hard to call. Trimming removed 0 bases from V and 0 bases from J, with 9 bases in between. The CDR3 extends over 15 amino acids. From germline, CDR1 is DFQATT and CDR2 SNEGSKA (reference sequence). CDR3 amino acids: CSARDAGISNQPQHF. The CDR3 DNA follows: TGCAGTGCTAGAGATGCGGGAATTAGCAATCAGCCCCAGCATTTT.

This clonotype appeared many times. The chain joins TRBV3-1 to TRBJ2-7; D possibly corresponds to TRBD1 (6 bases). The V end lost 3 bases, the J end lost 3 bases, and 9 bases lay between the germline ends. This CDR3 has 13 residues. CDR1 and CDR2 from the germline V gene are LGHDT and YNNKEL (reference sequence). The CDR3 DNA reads TGTGCCAGCAGCCAGGGGGCGAACTACGAGCAGTACTTC. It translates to CASSQGANYEQYF.

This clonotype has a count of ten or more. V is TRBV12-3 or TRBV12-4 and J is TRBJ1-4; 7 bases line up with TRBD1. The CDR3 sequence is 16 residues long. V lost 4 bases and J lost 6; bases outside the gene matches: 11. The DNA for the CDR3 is TGTGCCAGCAGTTCCTGGACAGGTAGTATCGATGAAAAACTGTTTTTT. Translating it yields CASSSWTGSIDEKLFF.

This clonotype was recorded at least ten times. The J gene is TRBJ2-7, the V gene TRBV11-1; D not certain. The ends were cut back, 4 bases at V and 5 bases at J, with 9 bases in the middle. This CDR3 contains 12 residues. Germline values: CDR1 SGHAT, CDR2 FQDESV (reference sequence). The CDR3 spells CASSSLMNEQYF. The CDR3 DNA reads TGTGCCAGCAGCTCCTTGATGAACGAGCAGTACTTC.

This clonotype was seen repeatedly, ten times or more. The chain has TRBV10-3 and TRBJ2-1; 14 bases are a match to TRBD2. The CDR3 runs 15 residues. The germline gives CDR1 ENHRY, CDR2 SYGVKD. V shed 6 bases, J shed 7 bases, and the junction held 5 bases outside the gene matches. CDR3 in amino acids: CAIRETSGGVNEQFF. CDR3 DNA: TGTGCCATCAGGGAGACTAGCGGGGGGGTAAATGAGCAGTTCTTC.

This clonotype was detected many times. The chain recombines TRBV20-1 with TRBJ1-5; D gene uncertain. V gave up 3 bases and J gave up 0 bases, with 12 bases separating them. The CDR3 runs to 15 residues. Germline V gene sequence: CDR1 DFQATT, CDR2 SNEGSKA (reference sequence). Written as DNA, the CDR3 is TGCAGTGCTAGGCAGCAGGAGTATAGCAATCAGCCCCAGCATTTT. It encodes CSARQQEYSNQPQHF.

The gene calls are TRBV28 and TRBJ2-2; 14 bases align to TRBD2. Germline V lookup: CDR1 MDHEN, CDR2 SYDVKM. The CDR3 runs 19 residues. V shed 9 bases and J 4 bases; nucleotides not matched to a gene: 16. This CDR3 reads CASTDDGLGLAGGTGELFF. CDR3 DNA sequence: TGTGCCAGTACTGATGACGGATTAGGACTAGCGGGGGGCACCGGGGAGCTGTTTTTT.

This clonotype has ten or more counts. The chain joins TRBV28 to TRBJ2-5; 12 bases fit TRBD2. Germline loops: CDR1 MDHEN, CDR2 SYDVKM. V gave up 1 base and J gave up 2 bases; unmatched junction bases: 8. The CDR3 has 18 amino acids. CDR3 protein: CASSLSLGLAGRQETQYF. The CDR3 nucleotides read TGTGCCAGCAGTTTATCACTCGGACTAGCGGGGCGACAAGAGACCCAGTACTTC.

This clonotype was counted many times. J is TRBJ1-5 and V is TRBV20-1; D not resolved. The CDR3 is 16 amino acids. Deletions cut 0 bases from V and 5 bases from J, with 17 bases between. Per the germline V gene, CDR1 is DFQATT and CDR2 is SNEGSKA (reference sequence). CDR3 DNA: TGCAGTGCTAGAGAGCTGGGCCCCCCCGGGGATCAGCCCCAGCATTTT. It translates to CSARELGPPGDQPQHF.

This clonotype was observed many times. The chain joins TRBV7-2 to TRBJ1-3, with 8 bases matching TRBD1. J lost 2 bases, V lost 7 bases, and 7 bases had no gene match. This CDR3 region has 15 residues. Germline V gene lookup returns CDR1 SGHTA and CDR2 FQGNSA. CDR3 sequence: CASNPTGGPGNTIYF. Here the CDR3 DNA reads TGTGCCAGCAACCCTACAGGGGGGCCTGGAAACACCATATATTTT. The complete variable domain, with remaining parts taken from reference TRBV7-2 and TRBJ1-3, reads GAGVSQSPSNKVTEKGKDVELRCDPISGHTALYWYRQSLGQGLEFLIYFQGNSAPDKSGLPSDRFSAERTGGSVSTLTIQRTQQEDSAVYLCASNPTGGPGNTIYFGEGSWLTVV.

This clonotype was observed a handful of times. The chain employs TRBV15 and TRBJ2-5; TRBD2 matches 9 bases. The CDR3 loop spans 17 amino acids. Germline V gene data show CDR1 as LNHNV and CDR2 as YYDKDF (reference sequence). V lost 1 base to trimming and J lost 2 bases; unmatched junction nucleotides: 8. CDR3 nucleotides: TGTGCCACCAGCAGAGTTGGTCCAGCGGGGGGACAAGAGACCCAGTACTTC. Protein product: CATSRVGPAGGQETQYF. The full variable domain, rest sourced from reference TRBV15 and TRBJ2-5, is DAMVIQNPRYQVTQFGKPVTLSCSQTLNHNVMYWYQQKSSQAPKLLFHYYDKDFNNEADTPDNFQSRRPNTSFCFLDIRSPGLGDTAMYLCATSRVGPAGGQETQYFGPGTRLLVL.

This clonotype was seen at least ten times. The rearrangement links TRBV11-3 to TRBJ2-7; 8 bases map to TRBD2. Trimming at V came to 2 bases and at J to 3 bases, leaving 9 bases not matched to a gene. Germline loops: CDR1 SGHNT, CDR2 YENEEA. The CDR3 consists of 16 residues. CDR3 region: CASSLSLSGGVYEQYF. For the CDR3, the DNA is TGTGCCAGCAGCTTAAGCTTAAGCGGGGGCGTCTACGAGCAGTACTTC.

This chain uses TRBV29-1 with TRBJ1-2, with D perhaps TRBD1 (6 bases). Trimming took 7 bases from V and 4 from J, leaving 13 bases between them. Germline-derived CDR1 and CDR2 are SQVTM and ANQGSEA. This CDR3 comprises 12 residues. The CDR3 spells CSAETGSYGYTF. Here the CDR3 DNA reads TGCAGCGCTGAGACAGGATCCTATGGCTACACCTTC.

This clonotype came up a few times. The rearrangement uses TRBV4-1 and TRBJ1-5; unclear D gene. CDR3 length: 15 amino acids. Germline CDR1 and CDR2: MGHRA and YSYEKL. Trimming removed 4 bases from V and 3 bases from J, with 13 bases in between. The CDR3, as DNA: TGCGCCAGCAGCCCGTACAAGGCCGACAATCAGCCCCAGCATTTT. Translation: CASSPYKADNQPQHF.

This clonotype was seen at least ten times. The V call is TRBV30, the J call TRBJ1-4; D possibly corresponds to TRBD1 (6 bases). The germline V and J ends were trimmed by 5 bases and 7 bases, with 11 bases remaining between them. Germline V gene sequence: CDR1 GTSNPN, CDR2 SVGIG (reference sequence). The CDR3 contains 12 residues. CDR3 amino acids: CAWARGFEKLFF. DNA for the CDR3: TGTGCCTGGGCAAGGGGGTTTGAAAAACTGTTTTTT.

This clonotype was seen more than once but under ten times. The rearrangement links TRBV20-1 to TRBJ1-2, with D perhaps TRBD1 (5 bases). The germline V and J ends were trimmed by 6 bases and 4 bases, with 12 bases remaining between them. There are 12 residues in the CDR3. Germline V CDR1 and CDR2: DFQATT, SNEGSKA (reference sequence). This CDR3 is CSAPPGIYGYTF. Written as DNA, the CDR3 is TGCAGTGCCCCTCCAGGGATCTATGGCTACACCTTC.

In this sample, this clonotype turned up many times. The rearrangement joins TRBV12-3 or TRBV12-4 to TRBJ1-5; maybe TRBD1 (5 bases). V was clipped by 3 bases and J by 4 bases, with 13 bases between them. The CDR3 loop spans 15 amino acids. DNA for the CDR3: TGTGCCAGCAGTTTGGGACCGAAAGATAATCAGCCCCAGCATTTT. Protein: CASSLGPKDNQPQHF.

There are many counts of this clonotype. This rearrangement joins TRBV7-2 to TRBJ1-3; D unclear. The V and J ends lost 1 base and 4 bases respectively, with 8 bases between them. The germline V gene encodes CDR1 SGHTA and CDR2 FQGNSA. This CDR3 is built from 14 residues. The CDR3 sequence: CASSLVGPGNTIYF. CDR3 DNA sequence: TGTGCCAGCAGCTTAGTTGGCCCGGGAAACACCATATATTTT.